This record covers a single T cell receptor (beta chain). Data came from immunoSEQ multiplex PCR; TCRdb stores just in-frame clones and leaves some out. Of some 58,000 clones in the sample, around 87% are singletons; the top ten hold roughly 13%. The sample originates from a study of control samples from healthy donors and cancer patients. What was sequenced was PBMCs. The source is a woman aged 55-70 years with lung cancer.

CDR3 amino acids: CASSEYQSLSGNTIYF. DNA of the CDR3: TGTGCCAGCAGTGAATATCAGAGCCTCTCTGGAAACACCATATATTTT. This rearrangement joins TRBV6-1 to TRBJ1-3; D is unresolved. The CDR3 totals 16 residues. CDR1 is MNHNS and CDR2 is SASEGT in the germline V gene. Trimming cost V 2 bases and J 0 bases, with 11 bases left between them.